This T cell receptor beta chain was sequenced in a study of T cells expressing NK-cell markers. Study details: The TCR beta repertoires were obtained from sorted CD3+CD56+NKG2C+, CD3+CD56+NKG2C- and CD3+CD56-NKG2C+ T cells.

No DNA is given; TCRdb re-called the 5' RACE reads and lists each CDR3 protein once. This table lists 20,000 to 25,000 distinct CDR3 sequences. The CDR3 extends over 16 amino acids. Germline lookup yields CDR1 KGHSH and CDR2 LQKENI. The chain joins TRBV18 to TRBJ2-7; no DNA is available, so the TRBD2 call from TCRdb remains unchecked. The TCR was taken from a man aged 18-70 years in good health. Material for sequencing was blood T cells: a sorted CD56 or NKG2C T cell subset, CD4+ or CD8+ T cells, or bulk PBMC T cells (not recorded which). CDR3 region: CASSPPLAGGPGEQYF.